This is a list of T cell receptor beta chains from one sample in a study of cytomegalovirus exposure and HLA in healthy donors. TCRdb's table, derived via immunoSEQ multiplex PCR, lists solely in-frame clones and lacks some. The table has about 18,000 clones, roughly 75% seen once; the top ten hold around 3.5%. The sequencing input was PBMCs. The receptors derive from a young man in good health and CMV-seronegative. CDR3s include the opening cysteine and the closing phenylalanine or tryptophan. A clone size is listed for some rows: how often the clone was seen (once, few, many), or a class if it is expanded.

len,v_gene,abundance,j_gene,CDR3aa
12,TRBV6-1,few,TRBJ1-1,CASSEIVYEAFF
13,TRBV30,-,TRBJ1-1,CAWSGQGTTEAFF
16,TRBV5-4,few,TRBJ2-1,CASSSFVGLAGNEQFF
13,TRBV30,few,TRBJ1-2,CGIHRGTNYGYTF
15,TRBV5-1,-,TRBJ2-1,CASSLGLAGVDEQFF
15,TRBV29-1,-,TRBJ1-1,CSVVPRGPLNTEAFF
12,TRBV5-6,-,TRBJ2-7,CASSFGGNEQYF
16,TRBV15,-,TRBJ2-3,CATSIPGQVQRDTQYF
15,TRBV30,-,TRBJ2-3,CAWSLLSGVTDTQYF
14,TRBV30,-,TRBJ1-1,CAWTAGQGKTEAFF
14,TRBV30,-,TRBJ1-3,CAWTSDRAGNTIYF
14,TRBV30,-,TRBJ1-2,CAWSVDRGQGGYTF
15,TRBV4-2,few,TRBJ1-2,CASSQDPATGDGYTF
15,TRBV30,-,TRBJ1-4,CAWSVRGLGNEKLFF
12,TRBV5-1,-,TRBJ2-5,CASSFQEETQYF
16,TRBV7-7,-,TRBJ2-3,CASSLTSGGGTDTQYF
13,TRBV30,-,TRBJ1-2,CASPGQGVYGYTF
14,TRBV7-2,-,TRBJ2-1,CASTAGTSYNEQFF
14,TRBV6-5,-,TRBJ1-3,CASKGWSSGNTIYF
14,TRBV6-1,-,TRBJ1-5,CASRQAISNQPQHF
17,TRBV4-3,-,TRBJ2-7,CASSQDLPGSGPYEQYF
11,TRBV29-1,-,TRBJ1-5,CSVEEGGTQHF
12,TRBV30,few,TRBJ1-1,CAWSGGNTEAFF
15,TRBV6-1,-,TRBJ1-1,CASTGTMGGLTEAFF
16,TRBV25-1,-,TRBJ1-6,CASSERAGDGNSPLHF
12,TRBV29-1,-,TRBJ1-1,CSVRQGDTEAFF
13,TRBV30,-,TRBJ1-2,CAWSVQGPGGYTF
14,TRBV30,-,TRBJ2-3,CAWRLQGAADTQYF
15,TRBV2,-,TRBJ1-4,CASSASDRRNEKLFF
13,TRBV29-1,-,TRBJ1-5,CSVRTESNQPQHF
15,TRBV5-1,-,TRBJ2-1,CASSLAAGGLYEQFF
15,TRBV13,few,TRBJ1-2,CASSSFVTENYGYTF
13,TRBV19,-,TRBJ1-5,CASSNRDNQPQHF
14,TRBV6-1,-,TRBJ2-7,CASSEVGRSGEQYF
16,TRBV18,-,TRBJ1-6,CASSPGPSSYNSPLHF
13,TRBV29-1,-,TRBJ1-1,CSVQTGWNTEAFF
17,TRBV5-7,-,TRBJ2-4,CAGHGWRTPALPNIQYF
16,TRBV25-1,-,TRBJ2-3,CASSTRDFLTTDTQYF
12,TRBV29-1,-,TRBJ2-7,CSVDLAGHEQYF
15,TRBV5-1,-,TRBJ1-2,CASSLGIPGVYGYTF
13,TRBV29-1,-,TRBJ2-7,CSVETDSSYEQYF
14,TRBV7-2,-,TRBJ2-5,CASSFSLYQETQYF
15,TRBV9,-,TRBJ1-4,CASSFSGGANEKLFF
13,TRBV30,-,TRBJ2-3,CAWGQVGSDTQYF
13,TRBV29-1,-,TRBJ1-1,CSVKEGRNTEAFF
13,TRBV2,-,TRBJ1-5,CASSEEGDQPQHF
13,TRBV2,-,TRBJ1-1,CASSESRNTEAFF
14,TRBV4-1,-,TRBJ1-5,CASSQDGTDQPQHF
11,TRBV20-1,few,TRBJ1-2,CSVNGQGGYTF
12,TRBV30,-,TRBJ1-2,CAWGDREDSYTF
11,TRBV30,-,TRBJ1-1,CAWSVGGFAFF
13,TRBV2,-,TRBJ1-3,CAYGNGTSNTIYF
17,TRBV4-3,-,TRBJ2-3,CASSQEPTSGVGDTQYF
15,TRBV6-4,-,TRBJ1-3,CASSDARGPGNTIYF